This TCR beta chain was found in a study of identical twins. One entry per CDR3 protein results from TCRdb running MiXCR on the 5' RACE reads. This table has roughly 260,000 distinct CDR3 sequences, approximately 7.3% appearing once. Germline lookup yields CDR1 MDHEN and CDR2 SYDVKM. The CDR3 totals 14 residues. Trimming left V 2 bases short and J 9 bases short, with 14 bases between. The sample also formed part of further work on yellow fever vaccine responses in identical twins.

Sequencing was done on a sample of CD8+ T cells sorted from blood. The sequence was collected from a woman under 30 in good health. V gene TRBV28 combines with J gene TRBJ2-1, with D unclear. The CDR3 loop reads CASSLRAAAVEQFF. CDR3 nucleotide sequence: TGTGCCAGCAGTTTAAGGGCTGCTGCGGTTGAGCAGTTCTTC. Based on the CDR3 plus reference TRBV28 and TRBJ2-1, the full variable domain is DVKVTQSSRYLVKRTGEKVFLECVQDMDHENMFWYRQDPGLGLRLIYFSYDVKMKEKGDIPEGYSVSREKKERFSLILESASTNQTSMYLCASSLRAAAVEQFFGPGTRLTVL.